Listed below are T cell receptor beta chains from one sample, sequenced in a study of control samples from healthy donors and cancer patients. The data were produced by immunoSEQ multiplex PCR, yet TCRdb's version contains in-frame clones alone and is incomplete. The data contain about 170,000 clones, roughly 88% of them singletons. The specimen sequenced was blood. The source is a woman in her 30s in good health. Each CDR3 is given with its conserved first and last residue. D genes are given only for firm matches. For some rows the clone size is stated as once, few or many, or as a class when expanded; others skip it.

j_call | v_call | d_call | clone_size | cdr3_nt | cdr3_aa
TRBJ2-5 | TRBV7-9 | - | - | TGTGCCAGCAGCTTAGACGCCCGGCAAGAGACCCAGTACTTC | CASSLDARQETQYF
TRBJ2-3 | TRBV27 | - | - | TGTGCCAGCAGTCCCCGGACTGGAGGGGATACGCAGTATTTT | CASSPRTGGDTQYF
TRBJ2-5 | TRBV19 | TRBD1 | - | TGTGCCAGTAGCCTACGCCCTGAGGGGGCCTTGGAGACCCAGTACTTC | CASSLRPEGALETQYF
TRBJ2-7 | TRBV7-9 | - | - | TGTGCCAGCAGCCCAAAAGTGGGGGGCTACGAGCAGTACTTC | CASSPKVGGYEQYF
TRBJ1-6 | TRBV7-6 | - | once | TGTGCCAGCAGCTTACAGGACGGGAATTCACCCCTCCACTTT | CASSLQDGNSPLHF
TRBJ1-5 | TRBV4-1 | - | - | TGCGCCAGCAGCCAAGTATCCGGGGAGCCCCAGCATTTT | CASSQVSGEPQHF
TRBJ1-1 | TRBV7-5 | - | - | TGTGTCAGAAGCTTCTCGGGCGCTGAAGCTTTCTTT | CVRSFSGAEAFF
TRBJ2-3 | TRBV14 | - | - | TGTGCCAGCAGCCGTCTAGGGTTGTTGGCAGATACGCAGTATTTT | CASSRLGLLADTQYF
TRBJ2-1 | TRBV5-6 | TRBD1 | - | TGTGCCAGCAGCCCGACAGGGGGCAATGAGCAGTTCTTC | CASSPTGGNEQFF
TRBJ2-3 | TRBV7-9 | - | - | TGTGCCAGCAGTCCGGCACCCCCCACAGATACGCAGTATTTT | CASSPAPPTDTQYF
TRBJ2-7 | TRBV28 | - | once | TGTGCCAGCGATACAGGCACAGGTAACGAGCAGTACTTC | CASDTGTGNEQYF
TRBJ2-3 | TRBV24-1 | TRBD2 | - | TGTGCCACCAGGGGGAGCGGGAGTCATCTGGATACGCAGTATTTT | CATRGSGSHLDTQYF
TRBJ2-5 | TRBV7-8 | - | - | TGTGCCAGCAGCTTACGGTCTGGGGGCTGGGGCCAAGAGACCCAGTACTTC | CASSLRSGGWGQETQYF
TRBJ2-2 | TRBV27 | - | - | TGTGCCAGCAGTCTTAGCTATAATGTACCCGGGGAGCTGTTTTTT | CASSLSYNVPGELFF
TRBJ2-7 | TRBV15 | - | - | TGTGCCACCAGCCCGCTGGGACGCGCGGCCCCCTACGAGCAGTACTTC | CATSPLGRAAPYEQYF
TRBJ1-1 | TRBV24-1 | - | few | TGTGCCACCAGTGAGTACGGGGGACGGGCTTTCTTT | CATSEYGGRAFF
TRBJ1-1 | TRBV6-6 | - | - | TGTGCCAGCAGCAGGGTTGTGGACACTGAAGCTTTCTTT | CASSRVVDTEAFF
TRBJ1-5 | TRBV28 | - | medium-sized | TGTGCCAGCAGCCTACGTTCAGGGTATGGACAGCCCCAGCATTTT | CASSLRSGYGQPQHF
TRBJ2-7 | TRBV5-8 | TRBD1 | - | TGTGCCAGCAGTAGGAGACAGGGGTCCTACGAGCAGTACTTC | CASSRRQGSYEQYF
TRBJ2-5 | TRBV11-2 | - | - | TGTGCCAGCAGCTTACCGGGGCCCCAAGAGACCCAGTACTTC | CASSLPGPQETQYF
TRBJ2-3 | TRBV2 | - | - | TGTGCCAGCGGATCTGATACGCAGTATTTT | CASGSDTQYF
TRBJ1-2 | TRBV12-3/TRBV12-4 | - | - | TGTGCCAGCAGTTTAGGGGGATTGCGTGGCTACACCTTC | CASSLGGLRGYTF
TRBJ2-6 | TRBV5-1 | - | - | TGCGCCAGCAGCCTCTCCATATATTCTGGGGCCAACGTCCTGACTTTC | CASSLSIYSGANVLTF
TRBJ1-6 | TRBV27 | - | - | TGTGCCAGCAGTGCAGGGCGAAATAATTCACCCCTCCACTTT | CASSAGRNNSPLHF
TRBJ2-3 | TRBV6-6 | - | - | TGTGCCAGCAGCCGGGGACTCCCGGGCACAGATACGCAGTATTTT | CASSRGLPGTDTQYF
TRBJ1-1 | TRBV4-1 | - | few | TGCGCCAGCAGCCAAGTTGGGCCCGCGGCCATGAACACTGAAGCTTTCTTT | CASSQVGPAAMNTEAFF
TRBJ1-1 | TRBV4-1 | TRBD1 | - | TGCGCCAGCAGCCAGACAGGGGTCCGGAACACTGAAGCTTTCTTT | CASSQTGVRNTEAFF
TRBJ2-2 | TRBV5-1 | - | - | TGCGCCAGCAGCTTGGAGAGGGGCCCCGGGGAGCTGTTTTTT | CASSLERGPGELFF
TRBJ2-1 | TRBV7-8 | TRBD1 | - | TGTGCCAGCAGCTTAATGTGGGACAGGGGATACAATGAGCAGTTCTTC | CASSLMWDRGYNEQFF
TRBJ2-3 | TRBV27 | TRBD1 | - | TGTGCCAGCAGTTTATCGGGACAGGTCCCCCCGTGGGTGCGGGCGCAGTATTTT | CASSLSGQVPPWVRAQYF
TRBJ1-2 | TRBV3-1/TRBV3-2 | - | - | TGTGCCAGCAGCCAAGGATCTACCTATGGCTACACCTTC | CASSQGSTYGYTF
TRBJ1-1 | TRBV29-1 | - | - | TGCAGCGTTGCTGGGGTCTGGGGGAACACTGAAGCTTTCTTT | CSVAGVWGNTEAFF